These 31 T cell receptor beta chains were all obtained from the same sample, sequenced in a study of blood T cell repertoires in COVID-19. The data were produced by immunoSEQ multiplex PCR, yet TCRdb's version contains in-frame clones alone and is incomplete. The sample includes under 250,000 clones, less than 85% of them seen just once. Sequencing used peripheral blood. All receptors come from a woman in her sixties or seventies with acute or convalescent COVID-19.

The gene calls are TRBV7-9 and TRBJ2-1, with D maybe TRBD2 (5 bases). V dropped 2 bases and J dropped 10 bases, with 12 bases sitting between them. In germline, CDR1 is SEHNR, CDR2 FQNEAQ (reference sequence). This CDR3 has 13 residues. The CDR3 reads CASSLLSGREQFF. CDR3 DNA: TGTGCCAGCAGCTTATTAAGTGGGAGAGAGCAGTTCTTC.

V usage is TRBV30 and J usage is TRBJ2-1; 7 bases agree with TRBD2. Germline lookup yields CDR1 GTSNPN and CDR2 SVGIG (reference sequence). The junction had 3 bases not matched to a gene; V was cut back by 5 bases and J by 5 bases. The CDR3 totals 12 residues. Here the CDR3 DNA reads TGTGCCTGGGGGCTAGCGGACAATGAGCAGTTCTTC. It translates to CAWGLADNEQFF.

This sequence joins TRBV18 and TRBJ2-1, with TRBD2 matching 8 bases. The CDR3 covers 15 residues. Per the germline V gene, CDR1 is KGHSH and CDR2 is LQKENI. Trimming took 2 bases from V and 6 from J; bases not matched to a gene: 6. The DNA for the CDR3 is TGTGCCAGCTCACCAGAAGCGGGAGTCGGCAATGAGCAGTTCTTC. Its translation: CASSPEAGVGNEQFF.

V is TRBV6-2 or TRBV6-3 and J is TRBJ1-2; 9 bases align to TRBD1. The germline CDR1 and CDR2 sequences are MNHEY and SVGEGT. The CDR3 runs 16 residues. The junction had 12 bases not matched to a gene; V was cut back by 2 bases and J by 8 bases. DNA for the CDR3: TGTGCCAGCAGTTACCCCCGGGACAGGGAGGACGGGGGCTACACCTTC. This encodes CASSYPRDREDGGYTF.

The chain links TRBV5-1 to TRBJ1-1, with TRBD1 identical over 10 bases. The CDR3 spans 14 residues. The ends lost 7 bases at V and 3 bases at J; junction bases unmatched: 6. The V gene's germline CDR1 is SGHRS and CDR2 YFSETQ. The CDR3 bases are TGCGCCAGCGGGACAGGGGTTTCGGACACTGAAGCTTTCTTT. Translated, it gives CASGTGVSDTEAFF.

The J gene is TRBJ2-2, the V gene TRBV18, with 8 bases that match TRBD1. The CDR3 runs 17 residues. Germline values: CDR1 KGHSH, CDR2 LQKENI. V gave up 3 bases and J gave up 4 bases; unmatched junction bases: 10. CDR3: CASSPGTGLSGTGELFF. Here the CDR3 DNA reads TGTGCCAGCTCACCCGGGACAGGACTGTCCGGCACCGGGGAGCTGTTTTTT.

The chain has TRBV27 and TRBJ1-1; no clear D. This CDR3 is 13 amino acids long. V was cut by 6 bases and J by 8 bases, with 16 bases left in between. Germline V lookup: CDR1 MNHEY, CDR2 SMNVEV (reference sequence). The CDR3 bases are TGTGCCAGCAGCCTAACCTTCCGGAGCGAAGCTTTCTTT. Its translation is CASSLTFRSEAFF.

J is TRBJ1-2 and V is TRBV5-1, with TRBD1 matching over 9 bases. Germline V gene sequence: CDR1 SGHRS, CDR2 YFSETQ. Unmatched junction bases numbered 12, after V lost 3 bases and J lost 6 bases. This CDR3 has 16 amino acids. The chain's CDR3 is CASSSGQGSGSDGYTF. CDR3 sequence (DNA): TGCGCCAGCAGCTCCGGACAGGGGAGCGGATCGGATGGCTACACCTTC.

The chain recombines TRBV24-1 with TRBJ2-1, with a possible D match to TRBD2 (6 bases). V shed 7 bases and J shed 7 bases, with 16 bases lying between them. The CDR3 sequence is 14 residues long. The germline V gene encodes CDR1 KGHDR and CDR2 SFDVKD. CDR3 DNA: TGTGCCACCAGCCACCCCAGGCGGGGTAATGAGCAGTTCTTC. Protein sequence: CATSHPRRGNEQFF.

The chain has TRBV7-8 and TRBJ2-2; TRBD2 agrees at 8 bases. The CDR3 totals 16 residues. V lost 0 bases and J lost 3; bases outside the gene matches: 3. Germline CDR1 reads SGHVS; CDR2 reads FQNEAQ. In DNA form, the CDR3 reads TGTGCCAGCAGCTTAGCTCCTAGCGGGTACACCGGGGAGCTGTTTTTT. Protein sequence: CASSLAPSGYTGELFF.

This clone has more than one count but fewer than ten. The chain links TRBV5-1 to TRBJ2-1, with 9 bases fitting TRBD2. There are 15 residues in the CDR3. Trimming took 4 bases from V and 10 from J; bases not matched to a gene: 12. The germline V gene has CDR1 SGHRS and CDR2 YFSETQ. This CDR3 is CASSPRGTSSREQFF. The CDR3 DNA sequence: TGCGCCAGCAGCCCACGGGGGACTAGCTCGAGGGAGCAGTTCTTC.

Notes on this clone: The junction shows a germline mismatch at one end, possibly a read error. CDR3 in amino acids: CASSYLAKEKLFF. CDR3 bases: TGTGCCAGCAGTTATCTTGCTAAGGAAAAACTGTTTTTT. This chain joins TRBV6-6 and TRBJ1-4; D is unresolved. Germline V gene sequence: CDR1 MNHNY, CDR2 SVGAGI (reference sequence). CDR3 length: 13 residues.

This chain connects TRBV5-1 to TRBJ2-2; 8 nucleotides align to TRBD2. The length of the CDR3 is 16 residues. The V segment lost 0 bases and the J segment 7 bases; nucleotides outside the gene matches: 8. The germline CDR1 and CDR2 sequences are SGHRS and YFSETQ. The CDR3 reads CASSLGSSGFFGELFF. DNA for the CDR3: TGCGCCAGCAGCTTGGGATCTAGCGGGTTTTTCGGGGAGCTGTTTTTT.

The chain has TRBV19 and TRBJ1-1, with D perhaps matching TRBD1 (5 bases). Trimming took 5 bases from V and 1 from J, leaving 8 bases between them. Germline V lookup: CDR1 LNHDA, CDR2 SQIVND (reference sequence). This CDR3 has 13 residues. The CDR3 bases are TGTGCCAGTAGTGCCGACAGGAACACTGAAGCTTTCTTT. This translates into CASSADRNTEAFF.

The chain recombines TRBV6-5 with TRBJ2-7, with TRBD2 matching over 7 bases. CDR1 and CDR2 from the germline V gene are MNHEY and SVGAGI. V shed 8 bases and J 4 bases; nucleotides not matched to a gene: 8. The CDR3 extends over 13 amino acids. CDR3: CASATSVPYEQYF. As DNA, the CDR3 is TGTGCCAGCGCCACTAGCGTTCCGTACGAGCAGTACTTC.

The chain joins TRBV5-4 to TRBJ2-7; 13 positions match TRBD2. Germline V lookup: CDR1 SGHNT, CDR2 YYREEE (reference sequence). Losses at the gene ends were 4 bases for V and 3 bases for J; bases not matched to a gene: 4. CDR3 size: 15 residues. CDR3 protein: CASSRGTSGDYEQYF. For the CDR3, the DNA is TGTGCCAGCAGCAGAGGGACTAGCGGGGACTACGAGCAGTACTTC.

This sequence joins TRBV28 and TRBJ2-1; tentative D call: TRBD1 (5 bases). Trimming shortened V by 4 bases and J by 6 bases, and 7 bases separated the two germline ends. Germline V gene lookup returns CDR1 MDHEN and CDR2 SYDVKM. This CDR3 region has 12 residues. The CDR3 spells CASSWTRNEQFF. The DNA for the CDR3 is TGTGCCAGCAGTTGGACACGCAATGAGCAGTTCTTC.

The chain recombines TRBV11-2 with TRBJ2-1, with TRBD2 identical over 14 bases. Germline V gives CDR1 SGHAT, CDR2 FQNNGV. V was pared by 5 bases and J by 8 bases, with 8 bases of the junction left unmatched. This CDR3 is 16 amino acids long. CDR3 amino acids: CASSAGGTSGSHEQFF. CDR3 bases: TGTGCCAGCAGCGCGGGGGGGACTAGCGGGAGTCATGAGCAGTTCTTC.

The chain couples TRBV7-3 to TRBJ2-2, with 9 bases lining up with TRBD2. This CDR3 region has 15 residues. Germline V gene data show CDR1 as SGHTA and CDR2 as FQGTGA. Trimming at V came to 5 bases and at J to 6 bases, leaving 7 bases not matched to a gene. The CDR3, as DNA: TGTGCCAGCAGCCCCTTGGCGGGAGGGCCCGGGGAGCTGTTTTTT. Translating gives CASSPLAGGPGELFF.

The chain carries TRBV30 and TRBJ2-7; TRBD1 matches at 9 bases. Germline V lookup: CDR1 GTSNPN, CDR2 SVGIG (reference sequence). CDR3 length equals 12 residues. V lost 5 bases and J lost 3; bases outside the gene matches: 2. The CDR3 DNA reads as TGTGCCTGGGGGACAGGGAACTACGAGCAGTACTTC. It yields the protein CAWGTGNYEQYF.

This chain joins TRBV19 and TRBJ2-1, with 8 bases that match TRBD2. The CDR3 contains 16 residues. CDR1 and CDR2 (germline): LNHDA, SQIVND (reference sequence). V lost 5 bases to trimming and J lost 0 bases; unmatched junction nucleotides: 6. For the CDR3, the DNA is TGTGCCAGTAGTGCCACAAGCGGGAGCTCCTACAATGAGCAGTTCTTC. Amino acid sequence: CASSATSGSSYNEQFF.

This clone was detected only a few times. The chain joins TRBV6-1 to TRBJ1-2, with D perhaps matching TRBD1 (6 bases). V was clipped by 0 bases and J by 8 bases, with 16 bases between them. This CDR3 has 15 amino acids. Germline V CDR1 and CDR2: MNHNS, SASEGT. This chain's CDR3 is CASSEAKGGLGGYTF. The CDR3 coding sequence is TGTGCCAGCAGTGAAGCGAAGGGGGGGCTGGGCGGCTACACCTTC.

V is TRBV28 and J is TRBJ2-7, with D tentatively TRBD2 (6 bases). Per germline, CDR1 MDHEN and CDR2 SYDVKM. The V end was cut by 5 bases, the J end by 0 bases, with 14 bases between. The CDR3 extends over 15 amino acids. The CDR3 nucleotides read TGTGCCAGCAGTCCAGGGACTGCTGTCTCCTACGAGCAGTACTTC. Translated: CASSPGTAVSYEQYF.

The J gene is TRBJ2-7, the V gene TRBV14; D possibly corresponds to TRBD1 (5 bases). Per the germline V gene, CDR1 is SGHDN and CDR2 is FVKESK. V was pared by 3 bases and J by 5 bases, with 17 bases between. The CDR3 runs 15 residues. CDR3 in DNA: TGTGCCAGCAGCCACGGTCAGGGTGGCTATGACGAGCAGTACTTC. Encoded protein: CASSHGQGGYDEQYF.

The rearrangement joins TRBV12-3 or TRBV12-4 to TRBJ2-3, with TRBD1 identical over 8 bases. V trimming: 7 bases; J trimming: 3 bases; junction bases outside the gene matches: 3. CDR3 length: 13 residues. CDR3 sequence reads: CASTTGDTDTQYF. CDR3 DNA: TGTGCCAGCACGACAGGGGATACAGATACGCAGTATTTT.

V usage is TRBV3-1 (or the pseudogene TRBV3-2) and J usage is TRBJ2-4; possibly TRBD1 for D (6 bases). V was pared by 3 bases and J by 0 bases, with 9 bases between. CDR3 length equals 15 residues. Germline V CDR1 and CDR2: LGHDT, YNNKEL (reference sequence). The CDR3 DNA sequence: TGTGCCAGCAGCCACAGGGGACAAGCCAAAAACATTCAGTACTTC. The encoded protein is CASSHRGQAKNIQYF.

Written as DNA, the CDR3 is TGTGCCAGCAGTCCTCAGGCAATTGGCACAGATACGCAGTATTTT. Protein product: CASSPQAIGTDTQYF. This chain uses TRBV6-5 with TRBJ2-3; D remains ambiguous. Looked up from germline, CDR1 is MNHEY and CDR2 is SVGAGI. V lost 5 bases and J lost 1, with 13 bases in between. This CDR3 has 15 amino acids.

This clone was counted a few times. This chain uses TRBV3-1 (or the pseudogene TRBV3-2) with TRBJ2-3; 7 nucleotides line up with TRBD2. CDR1 is LGHDT, CDR2 YNNKEL, per germline (reference sequence). The CDR3 loop spans 15 amino acids. V was clipped by 3 bases and J by 6 bases; unmatched bases: 9. Here the CDR3 reads CASSHPGLEADTQYF. The CDR3 nucleotides are TGTGCCAGCAGCCATCCAGGACTAGAGGCCGATACGCAGTATTTT.

This clone was observed many times. This rearrangement joins TRBV2 to TRBJ2-3; 10 bases agree with TRBD2. The length of the CDR3 is 15 residues. The V segment lost 7 bases and the J segment 4 bases; nucleotides outside the gene matches: 8. The germline gives CDR1 SNHLY, CDR2 FYNNEI. The CDR3 DNA reads as TGTGCCAGCACTAGCGGGAGCCCCCTTTCAGATACGCAGTATTTT. Translated, it gives CASTSGSPLSDTQYF.

This clone was seen ten or more times. This CDR3 reads CAWSGDRGPSSGNTIYF. The CDR3 nucleotides read TGTGCCTGGAGTGGGGACAGGGGGCCGAGCTCTGGAAACACCATATATTTT. The V and J genes are TRBV30 and TRBJ1-3, with 12 positions matching TRBD1. The junction had 4 bases not matched to a gene; V was cut back by 1 base and J by 0 bases. The CDR3 is 17 residues long. Germline V CDR1 and CDR2: GTSNPN, SVGIG (reference sequence).

The chain is built from TRBV7-6 and TRBJ2-1, with TRBD2 identical over 7 bases. This CDR3 region has 13 residues. V was clipped by 1 base and J by 9 bases; unmatched bases: 3. CDR1 is SGHVS and CDR2 is FNYEAQ in the germline V gene. The CDR3 region is CASSLEREGEQFF. The CDR3 coding sequence is TGTGCCAGCAGCTTAGAGAGGGAGGGTGAGCAGTTCTTC. Combining the CDR3 with reference TRBV7-6 and TRBJ2-1 gives the whole variable domain GAGVSQSPRYKVTKRGQDVALRCDPISGHVSLYWYRQALGQGPEFLTYFNYEAQQDKSGLPNDRFSAERPEGSISTLTIQRTEQRDSAMYRCASSLEREGEQFFGPGTRLTVL.